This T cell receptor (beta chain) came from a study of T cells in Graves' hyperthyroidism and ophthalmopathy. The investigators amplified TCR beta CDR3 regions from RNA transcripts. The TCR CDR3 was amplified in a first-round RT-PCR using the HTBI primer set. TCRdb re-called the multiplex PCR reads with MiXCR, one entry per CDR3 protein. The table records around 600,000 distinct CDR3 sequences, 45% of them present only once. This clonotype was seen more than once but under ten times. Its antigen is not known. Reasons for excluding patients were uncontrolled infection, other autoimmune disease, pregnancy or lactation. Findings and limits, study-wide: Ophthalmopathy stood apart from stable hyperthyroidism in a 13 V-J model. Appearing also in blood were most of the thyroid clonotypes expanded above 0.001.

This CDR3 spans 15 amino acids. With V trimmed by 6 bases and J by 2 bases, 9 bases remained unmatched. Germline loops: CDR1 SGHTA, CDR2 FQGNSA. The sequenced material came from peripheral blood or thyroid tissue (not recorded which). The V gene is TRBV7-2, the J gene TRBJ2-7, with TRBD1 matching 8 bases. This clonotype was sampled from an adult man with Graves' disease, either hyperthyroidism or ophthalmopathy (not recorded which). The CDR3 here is CASSEGGTGTYEQYF. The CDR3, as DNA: TGTGCCAGCAGTGAAGGCGGGACAGGCACCTACGAGCAGTACTTC. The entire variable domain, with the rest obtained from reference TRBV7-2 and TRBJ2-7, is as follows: GAGVSQSPSNKVTEKGKDVELRCDPISGHTALYWYRQSLGQGLEFLIYFQGNSAPDKSGLPSDRFSAERTGGSVSTLTIQRTQQEDSAVYLCASSEGGTGTYEQYFGPGTRLTVT.